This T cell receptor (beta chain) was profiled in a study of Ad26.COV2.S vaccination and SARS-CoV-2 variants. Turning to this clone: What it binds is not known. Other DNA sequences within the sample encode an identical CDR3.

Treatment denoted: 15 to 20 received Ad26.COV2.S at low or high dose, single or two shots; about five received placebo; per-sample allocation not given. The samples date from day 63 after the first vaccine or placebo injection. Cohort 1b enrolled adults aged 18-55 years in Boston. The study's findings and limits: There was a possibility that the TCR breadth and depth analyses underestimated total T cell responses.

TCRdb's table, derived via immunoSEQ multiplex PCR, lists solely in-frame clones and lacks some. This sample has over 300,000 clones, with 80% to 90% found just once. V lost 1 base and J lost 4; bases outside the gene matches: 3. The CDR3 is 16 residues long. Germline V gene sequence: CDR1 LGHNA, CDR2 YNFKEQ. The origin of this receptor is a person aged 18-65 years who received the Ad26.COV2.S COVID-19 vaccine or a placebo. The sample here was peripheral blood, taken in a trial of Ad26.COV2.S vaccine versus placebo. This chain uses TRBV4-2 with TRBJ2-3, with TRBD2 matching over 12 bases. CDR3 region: CASSQVLAGGPDTQYF. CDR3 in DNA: TGTGCCAGCAGCCAAGTACTAGCGGGAGGCCCAGATACGCAGTATTTT.